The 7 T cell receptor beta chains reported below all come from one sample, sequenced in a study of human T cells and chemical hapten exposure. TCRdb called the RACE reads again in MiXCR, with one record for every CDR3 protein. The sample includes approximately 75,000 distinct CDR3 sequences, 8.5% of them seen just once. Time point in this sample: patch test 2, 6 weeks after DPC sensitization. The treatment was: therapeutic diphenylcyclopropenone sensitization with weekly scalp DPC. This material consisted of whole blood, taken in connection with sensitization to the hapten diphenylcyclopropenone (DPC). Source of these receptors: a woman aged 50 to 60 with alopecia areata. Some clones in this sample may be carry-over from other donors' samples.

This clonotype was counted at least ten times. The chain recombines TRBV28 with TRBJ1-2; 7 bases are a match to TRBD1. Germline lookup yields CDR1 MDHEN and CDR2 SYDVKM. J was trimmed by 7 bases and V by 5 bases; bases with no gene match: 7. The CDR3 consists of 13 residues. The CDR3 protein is CASSMTGSIGYTF. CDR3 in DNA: TGTGCCAGCAGTATGACAGGGTCGATTGGCTACACCTTC.

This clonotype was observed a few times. CDR3 bases: TGTGCCAGCAGTTTATTGAGAATTGCGCAGTTCTTC. Translated, it gives CASSLLRIAQFF. The gene calls are TRBV28 and TRBJ2-1; D remains ambiguous. Between the trimmed V and J ends, which lost 1 base and 12 bases, there was a span of 10 bases. This CDR3 spans 12 amino acids. Germline CDR1 reads MDHEN; CDR2 reads SYDVKM.

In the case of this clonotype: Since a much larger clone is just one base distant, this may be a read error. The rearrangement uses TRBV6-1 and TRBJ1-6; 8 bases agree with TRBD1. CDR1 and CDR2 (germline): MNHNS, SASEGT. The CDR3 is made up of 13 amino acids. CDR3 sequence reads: CVGRTGNDSPLHF. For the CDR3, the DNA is TGTGTCGGAAGGACAGGGAACGATTCACCCCTCCACTTT.

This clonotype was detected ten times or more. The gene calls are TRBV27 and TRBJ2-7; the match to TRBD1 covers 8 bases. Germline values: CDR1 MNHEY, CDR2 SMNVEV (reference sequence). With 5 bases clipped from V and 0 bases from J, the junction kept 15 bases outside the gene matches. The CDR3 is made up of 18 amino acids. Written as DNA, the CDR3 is TGTGCCAGCAGTCCGAGGACAGGGAGCTCAGCGATCTCCTACGAGCAGTACTTC. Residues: CASSPRTGSSAISYEQYF.

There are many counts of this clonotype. The CDR3 nucleotides read TGTGCCAGCAGCCAGAGGGGGGGAAGAGGGTACGAGCAGTACTTC. It translates to CASSQRGGRGYEQYF. The V gene is TRBV3-1, the J gene TRBJ2-7; tentative D call: TRBD2 (7 bases). In germline, CDR1 is LGHDT, CDR2 YNNKEL (reference sequence). V was clipped by 3 bases and J by 4 bases, with 16 bases between them. The CDR3 contains 15 residues.

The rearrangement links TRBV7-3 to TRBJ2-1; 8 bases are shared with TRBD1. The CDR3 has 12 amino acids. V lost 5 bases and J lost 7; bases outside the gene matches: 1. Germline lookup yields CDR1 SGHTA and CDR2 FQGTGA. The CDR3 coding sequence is TGTGCCAGCAGCCGGACAGGGAATGAGCAGTTCTTC. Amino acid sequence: CASSRTGNEQFF.

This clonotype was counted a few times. CDR3 sequence reads: CASSLGRDSYEQYF. The CDR3, as DNA: TGTGCCAGCAGCCTCGGACGGGACTCCTACGAGCAGTACTTC. This chain joins TRBV7-9 and TRBJ2-7, with D maybe TRBD2 (5 bases). The V gene lost 5 bases and the J gene lost 0 bases, with 11 bases spanning the gap. This CDR3 comprises 14 residues. Germline loops: CDR1 SEHNR, CDR2 FQNEAQ (reference sequence).